Listed below are T cell receptor beta chains from one sample, sequenced in a study of blood T cells in healthy people across ages. TCRdb fed the 5' RACE reads into MiXCR, producing one record per CDR3 protein. The repertoire holds 850,000 or so distinct CDR3 sequences, with around 28% as singletons. Specimen: blood. These receptors all stem from an elderly woman in good health. Both conserved end residues are part of each CDR3. D genes are given only for firm matches. Clone size is stated in some rows and not others, as once, few, many or a class when expanded.

cdr3_length d_call j_call v_call clone_size cdr3_aa cdr3_nt
16 TRBD1 TRBJ1-1 TRBV15 NA CATSRNIGGGNTEAFF TGTGCCACCAGCAGAAACATCGGAGGGGGCAACACTGAAGCTTTCTTT
13 NA TRBJ2-7 TRBV2 many CASGGGGSYEQYF TGTGCCAGTGGGGGAGGGGGCTCCTACGAGCAGTACTTC
13 NA TRBJ1-2 TRBV11-3 many CASTTVGGYGYTF TGTGCCAGCACGACGGTCGGGGGCTATGGCTACACCTTC
19 TRBD2 TRBJ2-1 TRBV12-3/TRBV12-4 once CASSPPGRTSGGLYNEQFF TGTGCCAGCTCACCACCGGGTCGGACTAGCGGGGGCCTATACAATGAGCAGTTCTTC
15 NA TRBJ2-6 TRBV7-6 many CASSFNTGWPNVLTF TGTGCCAGCAGCTTTAACACAGGGTGGCCCAACGTCCTGACTTTC
14 NA TRBJ1-6 TRBV9 few CASSPRTANSPLHF TGTGCCAGCAGCCCCCGGACAGCAAATTCACCCCTCCACTTT
16 NA TRBJ1-2 TRBV7-2 many CASSSPGRDGNYGYTF TGTGCCAGCAGCTCCCCCGGCAGGGACGGGAACTATGGCTACACCTTC
15 NA TRBJ1-2 TRBV11-2 many CASSLNRVRPYGYTF TGTGCCAGCAGCTTAAACAGGGTTCGCCCCTATGGCTACACCTTC
15 TRBD2 TRBJ2-1 TRBV20-1 many CSARNPGLAYNEQFF TGCAGTGCTAGAAACCCGGGACTAGCCTACAATGAGCAGTTCTTC
16 NA TRBJ1-2 TRBV5-6 few CASGRPGKAQGAGYTF TGTGCCAGCGGACGGCCCGGGAAGGCCCAAGGAGCTGGCTACACCTTC
14 NA TRBJ1-5 TRBV6-2/TRBV6-3 few CASRRGGDNQPQHF TGTGCCAGCAGGCGCGGGGGAGACAATCAGCCCCAGCATTTT
15 NA TRBJ1-5 TRBV20-1 NA CSARTRTSSNQPQHF TGCAGTGCTAGGACGAGGACCTCGAGCAATCAGCCCCAGCATTTT
14 NA TRBJ2-7 TRBV5-5 many CASSLVAGIHEQYF TGTGCCAGCAGCTTGGTGGCAGGGATCCACGAGCAGTACTTC
13 TRBD1 TRBJ2-5 TRBV24-1 many CATSGGGPETQYF TGTGCCACCAGTGGAGGGGGCCCAGAGACCCAGTACTTC
14 TRBD1 TRBJ2-7 TRBV7-9 few CASSAGQETYEQYF TGTGCCAGCAGCGCGGGACAGGAGACCTACGAGCAGTACTTC
15 NA TRBJ2-2 TRBV12-3/TRBV12-4 NA CASSFVQPSTGELFF TGTGCCAGCAGTTTCGTCCAGCCGAGCACCGGGGAGCTGTTTTTT
13 NA TRBJ2-6 TRBV19 many CASSVTGANVLTF TGTGCCAGCAGCGTAACTGGGGCCAACGTCCTGACTTTC
12 NA TRBJ2-1 TRBV20-1 many CSARENGPEQFF TGCAGTGCTAGAGAGAACGGCCCTGAGCAGTTCTTC
16 TRBD2 TRBJ2-7 TRBV11-2 few CASSPVGRGGIYEQYF TGTGCCAGCAGCCCCGTGGGGCGGGGGGGTATCTACGAGCAGTACTTC
15 TRBD1 TRBJ1-2 TRBV5-1 many CASSLGTAPNYGYTF TGCGCCAGCAGCTTAGGGACAGCACCTAACTATGGCTACACCTTC
13 NA TRBJ2-1 TRBV12-5 few CASGLDRRNEQFF TGTGCTAGTGGTTTAGACAGACGCAATGAGCAGTTCTTC
13 NA TRBJ1-5 TRBV7-8 many CASSRERGQPQHF TGTGCCAGCAGCCGGGAGCGGGGACAGCCCCAGCATTTT
14 NA TRBJ2-1 TRBV24-1 many CATSEPLWGNEQFF TGTGCCACCAGTGAACCTCTATGGGGGAATGAGCAGTTCTTC
16 NA TRBJ2-1 TRBV3-1 NA CASSPTPHDIDNEQFF TGTGCCAGCAGCCCCACACCACACGATATCGACAATGAGCAGTTCTTC
13 NA TRBJ2-5 TRBV6-5 NA CAAFRTTEQTRYF TGTGCCGCCTTCCGGACGACCGAGCAGACCCGGTACTTC
14 TRBD1 TRBJ1-2 TRBV20-1 NA CRGGQGSSDYGYTF TGCAGGGGGGGACAGGGGTCATCGGACTATGGCTACACCTTC
15 TRBD1 TRBJ2-3 TRBV20-1 many CSATEMDRGLRTQYF TGCAGTGCTACAGAAATGGACAGGGGTTTGCGTACGCAGTATTTT
15 TRBD1 TRBJ2-3 TRBV6-1 many CASIRPGQGPDTQYF TGTGCCAGCATTAGGCCGGGACAGGGACCAGATACGCAGTATTTT
14 NA TRBJ2-1 TRBV2 few CASSQYRVDNEQFF TGTGCCAGCAGTCAATACAGGGTCGACAATGAGCAGTTCTTC